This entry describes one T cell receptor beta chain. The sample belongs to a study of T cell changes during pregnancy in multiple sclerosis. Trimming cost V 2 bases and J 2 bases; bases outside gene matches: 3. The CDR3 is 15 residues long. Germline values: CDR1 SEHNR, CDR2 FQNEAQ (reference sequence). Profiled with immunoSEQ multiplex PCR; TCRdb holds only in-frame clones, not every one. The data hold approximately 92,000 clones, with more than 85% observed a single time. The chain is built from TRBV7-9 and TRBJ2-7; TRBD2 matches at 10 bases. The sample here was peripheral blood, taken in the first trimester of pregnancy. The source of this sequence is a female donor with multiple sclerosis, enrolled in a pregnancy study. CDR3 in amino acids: CASSLRTSGAYEQYF. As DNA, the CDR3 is TGTGCCAGCAGCTTAAGGACTAGCGGTGCCTACGAGCAGTACTTC.